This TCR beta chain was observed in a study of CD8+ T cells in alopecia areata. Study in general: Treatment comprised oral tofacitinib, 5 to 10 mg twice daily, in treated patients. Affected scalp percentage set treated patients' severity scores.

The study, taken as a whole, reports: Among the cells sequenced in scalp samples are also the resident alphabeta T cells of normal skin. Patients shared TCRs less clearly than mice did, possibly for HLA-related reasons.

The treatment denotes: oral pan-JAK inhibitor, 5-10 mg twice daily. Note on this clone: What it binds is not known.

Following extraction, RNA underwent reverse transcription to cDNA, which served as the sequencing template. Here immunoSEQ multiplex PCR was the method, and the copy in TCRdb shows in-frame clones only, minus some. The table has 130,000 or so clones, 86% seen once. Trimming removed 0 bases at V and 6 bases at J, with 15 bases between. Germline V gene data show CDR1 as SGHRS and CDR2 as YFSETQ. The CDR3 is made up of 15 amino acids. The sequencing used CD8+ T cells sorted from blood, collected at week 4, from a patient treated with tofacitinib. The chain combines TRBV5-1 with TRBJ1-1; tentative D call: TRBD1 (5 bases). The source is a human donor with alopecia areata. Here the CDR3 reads CASSLAQGGYPEAFF. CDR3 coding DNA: TGCGCCAGCAGCTTGGCGCAGGGAGGGTACCCTGAAGCTTTCTTT.